These T cell receptor beta chains were read from a single sample in a study of T-cell memory formation after mild COVID-19. Via MiXCR, TCRdb re-called the 5' RACE reads, giving one row per CDR3 protein. Of 300,000 or so distinct CDR3 sequences detected, roughly 15% appear once; the ten largest clones hold about a fifth. Specimen: PBMCs or a T cell subset sorted from them (not recorded which). All receptors derive from a young man who had mild COVID-19 (a few samples of this study predate the infection). Cell type and time point are not known. Each CDR3 is given with its conserved first and last residue. The order of the fields is J gene, D gene, V gene, clone size, CDR3 protein, CDR3 DNA. The D gene is left open where the match is weak. Clone size, where shown, is once, few, many, or a class for clones that have expanded.

TRBJ2-1 | TRBD1 | TRBV4-3 | many | CASSRTGANNEQFF | TGCGCCAGCAGCCGGACAGGGGCTAACAATGAGCAGTTCTTC
TRBJ1-5 | - | TRBV6-5 | - | CASSLYGDHQPQHF | TGTGCCAGCAGTCTCTACGGGGATCATCAGCCCCAGCATTTT
TRBJ2-2 | TRBD1 | TRBV2 | few | CASSYPGQNSPNTGELFF | TGTGCCAGCAGCTATCCGGGACAGAACAGCCCGAACACCGGGGAGCTGTTTTTT
TRBJ2-3 | TRBD2 | TRBV2 | few | CASNTPGLAGAESPDTQYF | TGTGCCAGCAACACCCCAGGACTAGCGGGTGCGGAGTCCCCAGATACGCAGTATTTT
TRBJ2-5 | TRBD2 | TRBV12-3/TRBV12-4 | - | CASSRKRLAGGEIGETQYF | TGTGCCAGCAGCCGAAAACGACTAGCGGGGGGCGAGATCGGGGAGACCCAGTACTTC
TRBJ2-5 | TRBD2 | TRBV20-1 | - | CSARDERGGSWETQYF | TGCAGTGCTAGAGACGAGCGGGGGGGCTCGTGGGAGACCCAGTACTTC
TRBJ2-2 | TRBD2 | TRBV6-5 | - | CASSYRASGYTGELFF | TGTGCCAGCAGTTACAGGGCTAGCGGGTACACCGGGGAGCTGTTTTTT
TRBJ1-2 | TRBD1 | TRBV29-1 | - | CSAWTGGNYGYTF | TGCAGCGCCTGGACAGGGGGCAACTATGGCTACACCTTC
TRBJ2-1 | - | TRBV5-1 | many | CASSLRRGNEQFF | TGCGCCAGCAGCTTACGGAGGGGGAATGAGCAGTTCTTC
TRBJ1-4 | TRBD1 | TRBV7-3 | - | CASSQQGGETEKLFF | TGTGCCAGCAGCCAACAGGGGGGGGAGACCGAAAAACTGTTTTTT
TRBJ2-2 | - | TRBV4-3 | few | CASSQSGINTGELFF | TGCGCCAGCAGCCAGTCGGGGATAAACACCGGGGAGCTGTTTTTT
TRBJ2-5 | TRBD2 | TRBV30 | few | CAWSVVGGEAAQYF | TGTGCCTGGAGTGTAGTGGGGGGGGAAGCCGCCCAGTACTTC
TRBJ2-3 | - | TRBV7-8 | few | CASSESGRLGTQYF | TGTGCCAGCAGCGAGAGCGGGCGATTGGGTACGCAGTATTTT
TRBJ1-4 | - | TRBV7-2 | few | CASSSSWAGLDEKLFF | TGTGCCAGCAGCTCATCATGGGCAGGGTTAGACGAAAAACTGTTTTTT
TRBJ2-3 | TRBD2 | TRBV12-3/TRBV12-4 | - | CASSPQRGKDTQYF | TGTGCCAGCAGTCCACAGCGGGGGAAGGATACGCAGTATTTT
TRBJ1-6 | - | TRBV3-1 | - | CASSQLVQGRSPLHF | TGTGCCAGCAGCCAATTGGTCCAGGGTCGGTCACCCCTCCACTTT
TRBJ2-3 | TRBD1 | TRBV29-1 | many | CSVVPGGASDTQYF | TGCAGCGTTGTCCCAGGGGGCGCGTCAGATACGCAGTATTTT
TRBJ1-2 | - | TRBV9 | - | CASSVEDLRGGYTF | TGTGCCAGCAGCGTAGAGGACCTCCGGGGTGGCTACACCTTC